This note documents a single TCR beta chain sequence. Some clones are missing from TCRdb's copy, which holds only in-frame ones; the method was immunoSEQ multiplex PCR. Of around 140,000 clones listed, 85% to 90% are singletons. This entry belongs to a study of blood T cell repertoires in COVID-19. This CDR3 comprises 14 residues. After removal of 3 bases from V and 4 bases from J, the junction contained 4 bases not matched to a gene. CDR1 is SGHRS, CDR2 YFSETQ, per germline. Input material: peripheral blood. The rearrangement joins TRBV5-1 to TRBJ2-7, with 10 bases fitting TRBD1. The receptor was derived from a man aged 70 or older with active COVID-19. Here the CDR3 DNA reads TGCGCCAGCAGCTCAGGACAGGGGGGATACGAGCAGTACTTC. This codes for CASSSGQGGYEQYF.